This T cell receptor beta chain was captured by sequencing in a study of T-cell memory formation after mild COVID-19. About the research overall: Most TCR clusters belonged to a single donor.

This clonotype appeared a few times. As yet, its antigen is unknown. It was 5'RACE with constant-segment primers that produced the TCR alpha and TCR beta cDNA libraries, which carried sample barcodes and UMIs. TCRdb redid the calling of the 5' RACE reads with MiXCR, one entry per CDR3 protein. The table records some 190,000 distinct CDR3 sequences, approximately 20% of them present only once. Whole-study results and caveats: Memory from before infection featured some responding clones, which suggests cross-reactive memory joined. Contracting clones localized mainly to CM and EM when CD4+ and mainly to EMRA when CD8+.

The CDR3 extends over 14 amino acids. Trimming stripped 3 bases from V and 5 bases from J, with 12 bases between. The germline gives CDR1 KGHDR, CDR2 SFDVKD. Sequenced input: PBMCs or a T cell subset sorted from them (not recorded which). The TCR originated in an adult woman who had mild COVID-19 (a few samples of this study predate the infection). Cell type and time point are not known. This chain joins TRBV24-1 and TRBJ2-5; D possibly corresponds to TRBD2 (5 bases). CDR3 protein: CATSDPPPGETQYF. CDR3 nucleotides: TGTGCCACCAGTGATCCCCCTCCGGGGGAGACCCAGTACTTC.